These 21 T cell receptor beta chains were sequenced from one sample in a study of T cell repertoires in cytomegalovirus infection. Antigen specificity for these receptors is unknown. A single record per CDR3 protein comes from TCRdb applying MiXCR to the reads. The repertoire consists of some 560,000 distinct CDR3 sequences, with about 40% occurring once and the leading ten covering 40% to 60%. Sequences were derived from cultured PBMCs, sampled from culture after CMV antigen stimulation. These receptors all come from a human donor in good health (CMV status not recorded). Some clones in this sample may be carry-over from other donors' samples.

This clonotype was counted between two and nine times. The rearrangement uses TRBV10-3 and TRBJ2-7; 8 nucleotides match TRBD2. Per germline, CDR1 ENHRY and CDR2 SYGVKD. The trim removed 4 bases at V and 4 bases at J, leaving 12 bases unmatched. CDR3 length equals 16 residues. The CDR3 DNA reads TGTGCCATCAGTGCCCGGGGGGGGGCCGCCTTATACGAGCAGTACTTC. The encoded protein is CAISARGGAALYEQYF.

The chain uses TRBV7-2 and TRBJ2-1; 9 bases fit TRBD2. Germline V gives CDR1 SGHTA, CDR2 FQGNSA. This CDR3 spans 14 amino acids. V trimming: 3 bases; J trimming: 7 bases; junction bases outside the gene matches: 4. The CDR3 sequence is CASSFGLAGNEQFF. The CDR3 DNA reads as TGTGCCAGCAGCTTTGGGCTAGCGGGGAATGAGCAGTTCTTC.

V usage is TRBV12-3 or TRBV12-4 and J usage is TRBJ1-1, with TRBD1 matching 7 bases. With V trimmed by 2 bases and J by 0 bases, 12 bases remained unmatched. The CDR3 runs to 18 residues. CDR3 protein: CASSLWRQGSVLNTEAFF. CDR3 sequence (DNA): TGTGCCAGCAGTTTATGGCGACAGGGTAGCGTTTTGAACACTGAAGCTTTCTTT.

For this clonotype: A much larger clone differs from this one at a single base, so this may be a read error. J is TRBJ2-3 and V is TRBV7-2; D not certain. Germline V gene sequence: CDR1 SGHTA, CDR2 FQGNSA. The germline V and J ends were trimmed by 1 base and 2 bases, with 7 bases remaining between them. The CDR3 totals 14 residues. CDR3 region: CTSSLVGITDTQYF. CDR3 bases: TGTACCAGCAGCTTAGTGGGGATCACAGATACGCAGTATTTT.

The genes are TRBV7-2 and TRBJ1-6; D uncertain. Trimming pared 5 bases from V and 4 bases from J, leaving 18 bases between. The CDR3 consists of 17 residues. From germline, CDR1 is SGHTA and CDR2 FQGNSA. The CDR3 reads CASSTRTPLGYNSPLHF. DNA of the CDR3: TGTGCCAGCAGCACCAGGACTCCACTGGGATATAATTCACCCCTCCACTTT. Supplemented by reference TRBV7-2 and TRBJ1-6, the full variable domain reads GAGVSQSPSNKVTEKGKDVELRCDPISGHTALYWYRQSLGQGLEFLIYFQGNSAPDKSGLPSDRFSAERTGGSVSTLTIQRTQQEDSAVYLCASSTRTPLGYNSPLHFGNGTRLTVT.

This chain joins TRBV20-1 and TRBJ1-3, with D hard to call. This CDR3 contains 14 residues. Trimming stripped 3 bases from V and 0 bases from J, with 9 bases between. From germline, CDR1 is DFQATT and CDR2 SNEGSKA (reference sequence). CDR3 nucleotides: TGCAGTGCTAGGGCCGGAGACTCTGGAAACACCATATATTTT. This codes for CSARAGDSGNTIYF.

V gene TRBV10-2 combines with J gene TRBJ1-3; unclear D gene. Germline CDR1 WSHSY, CDR2 SAAADI. CDR3 length equals 15 residues. Deletions cut 0 bases from V and 3 bases from J, with 9 bases between. CDR3 bases: TGCGCCAGCAGTGAGTCCAGACTGGATGGAAACACCATATATTTT. Protein sequence: CASSESRLDGNTIYF.

This clonotype showed up many times. The chain recombines TRBV7-8 with TRBJ1-6; unclear D gene. This CDR3 is built from 16 residues. V lost 5 bases and J 0 bases, leaving 11 bases between the germline ends. CDR1 and CDR2 from the germline V gene are SGHVS and FQNEAQ. CDR3 DNA sequence: TGTGCCAGCAGCCTTCAGACAAGCTCCTATAATTCACCCCTCCACTTT. It codes for CASSLQTSSYNSPLHF. Looking up the rest from reference TRBV7-8 and TRBJ1-6 gives the full variable domain: GAGVSQSPRYKVAKRGQDVALRCDPISGHVSLFWYQQALGQGPEFLTYFQNEAQLDKSGLPSDRFFAERPEGSVSTLKIQRTQQEDSAVYLCASSLQTSSYNSPLHFGNGTRLTVT.

The chain uses TRBV29-1 and TRBJ1-1, with TRBD1 matching 7 bases. The germline V gene encodes CDR1 SQVTM and CDR2 ANQGSEA. With 6 bases clipped from V and 1 base from J, the junction kept 8 bases outside the gene matches. This CDR3 region has 14 residues. Here the CDR3 reads CSVSPQGTNTEAFF. The CDR3 nucleotides are TGCAGCGTATCTCCACAGGGGACGAACACTGAAGCTTTCTTT.

This clonotype was observed a few times. The gene calls are TRBV7-8 and TRBJ2-1; TRBD2 might be the D (6 bases). Germline-derived CDR1 and CDR2 are SGHVS and FQNEAQ. Trimming removed 1 base at V and 0 bases at J, with 13 bases between. The CDR3 sequence is 17 residues long. This CDR3 reads CASSLVSAGPSYNEQFF. CDR3 nucleotide sequence: TGTGCCAGCAGCTTAGTTTCCGCGGGGCCCTCCTACAATGAGCAGTTCTTC.

This clonotype was counted only a few times. V gene TRBV10-3 combines with J gene TRBJ2-3; 10 bases are a match to TRBD2. The V segment lost 8 bases and the J segment 5 bases; nucleotides outside the gene matches: 7. The CDR3 extends over 14 amino acids. CDR1 is ENHRY, CDR2 SYGVKD, per germline. This CDR3 is CAIRAGGPKDTQYF. In DNA form, the CDR3 reads TGTGCCATCCGAGCGGGAGGGCCGAAAGATACGCAGTATTTT.

In its sample, this clonotype was seen a few times. The chain employs TRBV5-5 and TRBJ2-1, with D hard to call. The CDR3 totals 11 residues. V lost 4 bases and J lost 13, with 12 bases in between. Germline CDR1 is SGHKS and CDR2 is YYEKEE (reference sequence). The CDR3 here is CASSLHDPQFF. The CDR3, as DNA: TGTGCCAGCAGCCTCCATGACCCACAGTTCTTC.

A note on this clonotype: At one end the junction does not follow the germline gene, possibly because of a read error. The chain links TRBV5-3 to TRBJ2-7, with D unresolved. TRBV5-3 is an ORF, with its function uncertain. The CDR3 is made up of 15 amino acids. Here the CDR3 DNA reads TGTGCCAGCAGCTTGGCCGGACCCCACTCCTACGAGCAGTACTTC. Protein product: CASSLAGPHSYEQYF.

Notes on this clonotype: The junction departs from germline at one end; a sequencing error may be responsible. The genes are TRBV7-8 and TRBJ2-7, with a possible D match to TRBD1 (5 bases). Looked up from germline, CDR1 is SGHVS and CDR2 is FQNEAQ. The CDR3 runs to 13 residues. The CDR3 loop is CASTPTASYKQYF. In DNA form, the CDR3 reads TGTGCCAGCACCCCGACAGCCTCCTACAAGCAGTACTTC.

The rearrangement uses TRBV7-9 and TRBJ1-2; D remains unclear. Per the germline V gene, CDR1 is SEHNR and CDR2 is FQNEAQ (reference sequence). Trimming left V 0 bases short and J 3 bases short, with 8 bases between. CDR3 length: 14 residues. In nucleotides, the CDR3 is TGTGCCAGCAGCTTAGCTTGGCAGTACTATGGCTACACCTTC. This sequence encodes CASSLAWQYYGYTF.

This clonotype was seen a handful of times. The chain links TRBV7-2 to TRBJ2-7; 7 nucleotides line up with TRBD2. With V trimmed by 2 bases and J by 0 bases, 7 bases remained unmatched. The germline V gene has CDR1 SGHTA and CDR2 FQGNSA. This CDR3 has 16 amino acids. The chain's CDR3 is CASSLMGRGSSYEQYF. The CDR3 DNA reads as TGTGCCAGCAGCTTAATGGGGCGGGGGAGCTCCTACGAGCAGTACTTC.

The gene calls are TRBV30 and TRBJ1-6; TRBD1 might be the D (5 bases). The CDR3 length is 14 residues. CDR1 is GTSNPN and CDR2 is SVGIG in the germline V gene (reference sequence). V lost 5 bases and J 6 bases, leaving 14 bases between the germline ends. CDR3 bases: TGTGCCTGGTCCCGGGGGGGGATTAATTCACCCCTCCACTTT. This sequence encodes CAWSRGGINSPLHF. The variable domain in full, with the rest retrieved from reference TRBV30 and TRBJ1-6, is SQTIHQWPATLVQPVGSPLSLECTVEGTSNPNLYWYRQAAGRGLQLLFYSVGIGQISSEVPQNLSASRPQDRQFILSSKKLLLSDSGFYLCAWSRGGINSPLHFGNGTRLTVT.

The chain links TRBV11-3 to TRBJ2-1, with D uncertain. This CDR3 region has 13 residues. In germline, CDR1 is SGHNT, CDR2 YENEEA. V lost 5 bases and J 9 bases, leaving 14 bases between the germline ends. The CDR3 sequence is CASSAISYGEQFF. The CDR3 DNA reads TGTGCCAGCAGCGCGATTAGCTACGGTGAGCAGTTCTTC.

This clonotype was detected a few times. The gene calls are TRBV28 and TRBJ2-7, with a tentative D call TRBD1 (5 bases). The CDR3 is 13 residues long. V was trimmed by 7 bases and J by 3 bases, leaving 13 bases between them. Germline V gives CDR1 MDHEN, CDR2 SYDVKM. CDR3 amino acids: CASMQGSFYEQYF. CDR3 nucleotide sequence: TGTGCCAGCATGCAGGGATCCTTCTACGAGCAGTACTTC.

The V call is TRBV7-2, the J call TRBJ2-5; 7 nucleotides align to TRBD1. V trimming: 8 bases; J trimming: 1 base; junction bases outside the gene matches: 10. The CDR3 covers 15 residues. Looked up from germline, CDR1 is SGHTA and CDR2 is FQGNSA. The CDR3 DNA follows: TGTGCCAGCTCCCGGGACAGCTATGTCCAAGAGACCCAGTACTTC. This gives the protein CASSRDSYVQETQYF.

V and J are TRBV5-5 and TRBJ1-1, with 8 nucleotides matching TRBD1. In germline, CDR1 is SGHKS, CDR2 YYEKEE (reference sequence). This CDR3 has 16 amino acids. V lost 3 bases to trimming and J lost 2 bases; unmatched junction nucleotides: 9. The CDR3 region is CASSWWGQAINTEAFF. The CDR3 nucleotides read TGTGCCAGCAGCTGGTGGGGACAGGCAATCAACACTGAAGCTTTCTTT. Variable domain in full (rest from reference TRBV5-5 and TRBJ1-1): DAGVTQSPTHLIKTRGQQVTLRCSPISGHKSVSWYQQVLGQGPQFIFQYYEKEERGRGNFPDRFSARQFPNYSSELNVNALLLGDSALYLCASSWWGQAINTEAFFGQGTRLTVV.